This T cell receptor beta chain was found in a study of radiation and T cells in renal cell carcinoma. Data came from immunoSEQ multiplex PCR; TCRdb stores just in-frame clones and leaves some out. The table shows around 170,000 clones, with about 87% occurring only once. Time point here: blood 4 weeks post-SBRT, at nephrectomy. Treatment meaning: 15 Gy SBRT to primary tumor, nephrectomy 4 weeks later. The germline V gene has CDR1 SQVTM and CDR2 ANQGSEA. The CDR3 contains 13 residues. V was pared by 3 bases and J by 4 bases, with 12 bases between. This clonotype was sampled from a woman between 50 and 59 years old with renal cell carcinoma. Sequences were derived from blood, sampled from a patient whose treatment included radiotherapy and nephrectomy. V usage is TRBV29-1 and J usage is TRBJ2-5, with D unresolved. The CDR3 coding sequence is TGCAGCGTTGATCCCGGGCCGGGAGAGACCCAGTACTTC. Translating it yields CSVDPGPGETQYF.